Following are 26 T cell receptor beta chains from one sample sequenced in a study of early T cells in non-severe SARS-CoV-2 infection. MiXCR, applied by TCRdb to the 5' RACE reads, yields one record per CDR3 protein. The table shows roughly 51,000 distinct CDR3 sequences, with 9.5% to 13% occurring only once. Sequenced sample: whole blood. The receptors were gathered from an adult who was a healthcare worker with PCR-confirmed SARS-CoV-2 infection or an uninfected control (not recorded which).

J is TRBJ2-2 and V is TRBV28, with 8 bases matching TRBD1. After removal of 7 bases from V and 3 bases from J, the junction contained 13 bases not matched to a gene. Looked up from germline, CDR1 is MDHEN and CDR2 is SYDVKM. The CDR3 runs 17 residues. The CDR3 DNA is TGTGCCAGCACCCAACCCCGGGGACAGGTCTACACCGGGGAGCTGTTTTTT. Its protein is CASTQPRGQVYTGELFF.

There are a few counts of this clonotype. This rearrangement joins TRBV28 to TRBJ2-1; a possible D gene is TRBD1 (5 bases). Between the trimmed V and J ends, which lost 10 bases and 8 bases, there was a span of 15 bases. Germline CDR1 reads MDHEN; CDR2 reads SYDVKM. The CDR3 covers 12 residues. The CDR3 sequence is CATVRGFDEQFF. As DNA, the CDR3 is TGTGCCACCGTTAGGGGTTTCGATGAGCAGTTCTTC.

This clonotype has only a few counts. The V call is TRBV27, the J call TRBJ1-6; D remains unclear. Germline V gene data show CDR1 as MNHEY and CDR2 as SMNVEV (reference sequence). Trimming took off 7 bases at V and 9 bases at J, with 16 bases between the two ends. The CDR3 contains 14 residues. This CDR3 is CASTQPGPPSPLHF. Written as DNA, the CDR3 is TGTGCCAGCACCCAGCCGGGTCCACCTTCACCCCTCCACTTT.

The CDR3 loop reads CAWNSIGIMNTEAFF. The CDR3, as DNA: TGTGCCTGGAACTCTATCGGTATCATGAACACTGAAGCTTTCTTT. The V and J genes are TRBV30 and TRBJ1-1; D is uncertain. The germline V gene encodes CDR1 GTSNPN and CDR2 SVGIG (reference sequence). V shed 4 bases and J shed 0 bases, with 15 bases lying between them. The CDR3 runs 15 residues.

The chain is built from TRBV28 and TRBJ1-5; TRBD1 matches at 7 bases. The CDR3 is 15 amino acids. Germline V gene lookup returns CDR1 MDHEN and CDR2 SYDVKM. The V gene end was trimmed by 5 bases and the J gene end by 4 bases; junction bases not matched to a gene: 8. The CDR3 protein is CASSPDRLGNQPQHF. Written as DNA, the CDR3 is TGTGCCAGCAGTCCGGACAGGTTAGGGAATCAGCCCCAGCATTTT.

This clonotype was detected many times. The rearrangement links TRBV29-1 to TRBJ1-1, with D perhaps matching TRBD1 (5 bases). The CDR3 length is 13 residues. The germline gives CDR1 SQVTM, CDR2 ANQGSEA. V was trimmed by 6 bases and J by 4 bases, leaving 15 bases between them. CDR3 DNA: TGCAGCGTGGGGCCGGAGTTCGGCACTGAAGCTTTCTTT. It encodes CSVGPEFGTEAFF.

This clonotype was seen at least ten times. V and J are TRBV2 and TRBJ1-1; no firm D call. Germline CDR1 reads SNHLY; CDR2 reads FYNNEI. V shed 6 bases and J shed 1 base, with 12 bases lying between them. This CDR3 spans 14 amino acids. The CDR3 region is CASRVKERNTEAFF. CDR3 bases: TGTGCCAGCAGGGTGAAGGAGAGGAACACTGAAGCTTTCTTT.

Only a few counts were recorded for this clonotype. The J gene is TRBJ2-3, the V gene TRBV7-9; TRBD2 is a possible D gene (6 bases). V was clipped by 5 bases and J by 1 base, with 16 bases between them. The CDR3 covers 16 residues. Germline CDR1 SEHNR, CDR2 FQNEAQ (reference sequence). For the CDR3, the DNA is TGTGCCAGCAGCCCACGGAACCAGCGGGGCACAGATACGCAGTATTTT. It encodes CASSPRNQRGTDTQYF.

The CDR3 region is CASSFGRGDTQYF. CDR3 in DNA: TGTGCCAGCAGCTTTGGGCGGGGAGATACGCAGTATTTT. The V and J genes are TRBV7-9 and TRBJ2-3; D possibly corresponds to TRBD2 (6 bases). CDR1 SEHNR and CDR2 FQNEAQ come from the germline V gene (reference sequence). The V gene lost 3 bases and the J gene lost 5 bases, with 9 bases spanning the gap. The CDR3 has 13 amino acids.

This clonotype is medium-sized in the sample. V gene TRBV11-2 combines with J gene TRBJ1-1; 9 bases map to TRBD1. The CDR3 runs to 15 residues. The J segment lost 5 bases and the V segment lost 2 bases, leaving 6 bases of the junction unmatched. CDR1 is SGHAT and CDR2 is FQNNGV in the germline V gene. CDR3 DNA sequence: TGTGCCAGCAGCTTATCCGGGACAGGGCTGACTGAAGCTTTCTTT. Protein: CASSLSGTGLTEAFF.

The V call is TRBV20-1, the J call TRBJ2-2, with D possibly being TRBD2 (5 bases). CDR3 size: 13 residues. The germline V gene has CDR1 DFQATT and CDR2 SNEGSKA (reference sequence). V gave up 3 bases and J gave up 8 bases, with 13 bases separating them. CDR3 nucleotides: TGCAGTGCTAGCTCCAGTCGGGGAGGGGAGCTGTTTTTT. It translates to CSASSSRGGELFF.

The gene calls are TRBV29-1 and TRBJ2-7; D perhaps matches TRBD2 (5 bases). The germline CDR1 and CDR2 sequences are SQVTM and ANQGSEA. The V end was cut by 3 bases, the J end by 4 bases, with 13 bases between. The CDR3 covers 13 residues. DNA of the CDR3: TGCAGCGTTGAGAGTCCCGAGGGATACGAGCAGTACTTC. Its translation is CSVESPEGYEQYF.

This clonotype was found a few times. This chain links TRBV10-1 with TRBJ2-3; D might be TRBD2 (5 bases). Trimming removed 3 bases at V and 3 bases at J, with 13 bases between. The germline CDR1 and CDR2 sequences are WNHNN and SYGVQD (reference sequence). This CDR3 region has 15 residues. The CDR3 is CASSDGGPGTDTQYF. CDR3 DNA sequence: TGCGCCAGCAGTGACGGAGGCCCGGGTACAGATACGCAGTATTTT.

This clonotype showed up many times. The V and J genes are TRBV27 and TRBJ2-1, with 9 bases fitting TRBD1. Per the germline V gene, CDR1 is MNHEY and CDR2 is SMNVEV (reference sequence). V dropped 4 bases and J dropped 14; count of bases not matched to a gene: 12. This CDR3 comprises 14 residues. This CDR3 reads CASSSSRDRVWEFF. As DNA, the CDR3 is TGTGCCAGCAGTTCCTCCCGGGACAGGGTATGGGAGTTCTTC.

This clonotype was counted a few times. The chain couples TRBV20-1 to TRBJ2-1; no firm D call. V gave up 3 bases and J gave up 4 bases, with 13 bases separating them. CDR1 and CDR2 from the germline V gene are DFQATT and SNEGSKA (reference sequence). This CDR3 contains 14 residues. CDR3 region: CSARQAWPYNEQFF. CDR3 in DNA: TGCAGTGCTAGGCAGGCTTGGCCGTACAATGAGCAGTTCTTC.

In this sample, this clonotype turned up a few times. The chain couples TRBV9 to TRBJ2-7, with D possibly being TRBD2 (5 bases). Germline V lookup: CDR1 SGDLS, CDR2 YYNGEE. The CDR3 extends over 13 amino acids. V lost 0 bases and J 6 bases, leaving 10 bases between the germline ends. Here the CDR3 DNA reads TGTGCCAGCAGCGTAGCGGGGAGCGCCGAGCAGTACTTC. Translation: CASSVAGSAEQYF.

This clonotype was counted a few times. CDR3: CASSLNRALPYEQYF. CDR3 nucleotide sequence: TGTGCCAGCAGCTTAAACAGGGCCCTTCCCTACGAGCAGTACTTC. The chain recombines TRBV11-2 with TRBJ2-7; a weak D match, TRBD1 (6 bases). V lost 2 bases to trimming and J lost 2 bases, with 13 bases between them. Germline loops: CDR1 SGHAT, CDR2 FQNNGV. The CDR3 has 15 residues.

This chain uses TRBV5-1 with TRBJ2-5; 8 bases are shared with TRBD1. The CDR3 loop spans 15 amino acids. Germline V CDR1 and CDR2: SGHRS, YFSETQ. V lost 4 bases to trimming and J lost 4 bases; unmatched junction nucleotides: 9. This CDR3 reads CASSDRQGSTETQYF. DNA of the CDR3: TGCGCCAGCAGCGACCGACAGGGGAGTACAGAGACCCAGTACTTC. The entire variable domain, with the rest obtained from reference TRBV5-1 and TRBJ2-5, is as follows: KAGVTQTPRYLIKTRGQQVTLSCSPISGHRSVSWYQQTPGQGLQFLFEYFSETQRNKGNFPGRFSGRQFSNSRSEMNVSTLELGDSALYLCASSDRQGSTETQYFGPGTRLLVL.

This clonotype was counted only a few times. The chain combines TRBV6-1 with TRBJ2-3, with TRBD2 identical over 7 bases. V gave up 6 bases and J gave up 1 base; unmatched junction bases: 1. The CDR3 is 13 amino acids. Germline V gene data show CDR1 as MNHNS and CDR2 as SASEGT. CDR3 loop: CASRGGGTDTQYF. The CDR3 region has the DNA TGTGCCAGCAGGGGAGGGGGCACAGATACGCAGTATTTT.

This chain joins TRBV12-3 or TRBV12-4 and TRBJ2-4, with D perhaps TRBD2 (5 bases). CDR3 size: 13 residues. V dropped 10 bases and J dropped 6 bases, with 16 bases sitting between them. CDR3 bases: TGTGCCATCTCCGGGGTGACCCGAAACATTCAGTACTTC. This sequence encodes CAISGVTRNIQYF.

The sample holds a few counts of this clonotype. This chain uses TRBV20-1 with TRBJ1-4, with D possibly matching TRBD1 (5 bases). With 4 bases removed from V and 3 bases from J, the gap between germline ends came to 12 bases. The CDR3 runs 14 residues. Germline-derived CDR1 and CDR2 are DFQATT and SNEGSKA (reference sequence). The CDR3, as DNA: TGCAGTGCTATCGTAGGGACCTCTAATGAAAAACTGTTTTTT. Its translation is CSAIVGTSNEKLFF.

CDR3 sequence: CASSRAGTSANEQFF. The CDR3 DNA sequence: TGTGCCAGCAGCAGAGCCGGGACTAGTGCCAATGAGCAGTTCTTC. This chain uses TRBV7-2 with TRBJ2-1, with 8 bases that match TRBD2. J lost 6 bases, V lost 5 bases, and 9 bases had no gene match. CDR1 SGHTA and CDR2 FQGNSA come from the germline V gene. The length of the CDR3 is 15 residues.

This rearrangement joins TRBV9 to TRBJ2-2; 8 positions agree with TRBD1. The CDR3 runs to 15 residues. Germline loops: CDR1 SGDLS, CDR2 YYNGEE. The J segment lost 5 bases and the V segment lost 3 bases, leaving 6 bases of the junction unmatched. Written as DNA, the CDR3 is TGTGCCAGCAGCGCCGGACAGGGTGTTACCGGGGAGCTGTTTTTT. This codes for CASSAGQGVTGELFF.

The table lists this clonotype with a few counts. The rearrangement joins TRBV5-4 to TRBJ2-7; no reliable D call. Trimming stripped 2 bases from V and 2 bases from J, with 11 bases between. CDR3 size: 14 residues. Germline V gene data show CDR1 as SGHNT and CDR2 as YYREEE (reference sequence). CDR3 nucleotide sequence: TGTGCCAGCAGCTTATATGAGTTCACCTACGAGCAGTACTTC. Translation gives CASSLYEFTYEQYF.

This clonotype has a handful of counts. V gene TRBV27 combines with J gene TRBJ2-1; D is possibly TRBD2 (5 bases). The V gene lost 3 bases and the J gene lost 3 bases, with 24 bases spanning the gap. Germline-derived CDR1 and CDR2 are MNHEY and SMNVEV (reference sequence). The CDR3 is 19 amino acids. The CDR3 coding sequence is TGTGCCAGCAGTTTTCGCTCGATCGTCCTAGCTGACCTCTACAATGAGCAGTTCTTC. It translates to CASSFRSIVLADLYNEQFF.

The gene calls are TRBV27 and TRBJ1-3; a possible D gene is TRBD1 (6 bases). The germline V gene encodes CDR1 MNHEY and CDR2 SMNVEV (reference sequence). The V end lost 5 bases, the J end lost 2 bases, and 25 bases lay between the germline ends. The CDR3 loop spans 19 amino acids. In DNA, the CDR3 is TGTGCCAGCAGTCGAAGCTTGTCCGGGGGCGAATTGACTGGAAACACCATATATTTT. Its protein product is CASSRSLSGGELTGNTIYF.